The next 26 T cell receptor beta chains were all read from a single sample in a study of CD8 T cells in Susac syndrome. An input of about 0.5 to 1 ug of RNA was subjected to reverse transcription using random hexamers. Each CDR3 protein is one row after TCRdb ran MiXCR on the immunoSEQ multiplex PCR reads. In the table there are about 120,000 distinct CDR3 sequences, 96% of which are singletons. The sample comprised CD4+ T cells from PBMCs. These receptors were taken from a human donor with Susac syndrome.

This clonotype was seen once. The V call is TRBV3-1, the J call TRBJ2-7; no reliable D call. The CDR3 is 15 amino acids. Germline CDR1 is LGHDT and CDR2 is YNNKEL (reference sequence). The V and J ends lost 4 bases and 2 bases respectively, with 15 bases between them. This chain's CDR3 is CASSPGWSSTYEQYF. CDR3 DNA: TGTGCCAGCAGCCCTGGTTGGAGCTCTACCTACGAGCAGTACTTC.

This chain uses TRBV12-3 or TRBV12-4 with TRBJ2-1, with a possible D match to TRBD1 (6 bases). This CDR3 is 16 amino acids long. V was cut by 7 bases and J by 0 bases, with 16 bases left in between. The CDR3 coding sequence is TGTGCCAGCACCCCAGGGGACCAGCGCTCCTACAATGAGCAGTTCTTC. It encodes CASTPGDQRSYNEQFF.

The J gene is TRBJ2-1, the V gene TRBV18; TRBD2 agrees at 10 bases. The CDR3 length is 17 residues. V gave up 2 bases and J gave up 4 bases; unmatched junction bases: 8. Per the germline V gene, CDR1 is KGHSH and CDR2 is LQKENI. CDR3 in DNA: TGTGCCAGCTCACCAGGGCCTAGCGGGAGACAATACAATGAGCAGTTCTTC. Protein product: CASSPGPSGRQYNEQFF.

The rearrangement joins TRBV29-1 to TRBJ2-3, with 10 bases matching TRBD2. The CDR3 sequence is 13 residues long. V was pared by 6 bases and J by 1 base, with 1 base of the junction left unmatched. Germline V CDR1 and CDR2: SQVTM, ANQGSEA. The CDR3 loop is CSVAGGRTDTQYF. The CDR3 DNA is TGCAGCGTAGCGGGAGGGCGCACAGATACGCAGTATTTT.

J is TRBJ1-2 and V is TRBV5-4; unclear D gene. V lost 5 bases, J lost 4 bases, and 12 bases lay in between. Germline CDR1 and CDR2: SGHNT and YYREEE (reference sequence). The CDR3 runs 13 residues. CDR3 sequence (DNA): TGTGCCAGCAGTTCTCAGAGTGGCTATGGCTACACCTTC. Protein product: CASSSQSGYGYTF.

The chain recombines TRBV4-1 with TRBJ2-1; 9 positions agree with TRBD2. Germline V lookup: CDR1 MGHRA, CDR2 YSYEKL. The CDR3 runs to 16 residues. V lost 0 bases to trimming and J lost 9 bases; unmatched junction nucleotides: 9. The CDR3 DNA follows: TGCGCCAGCAGCCAAGACGGTAGCGGGAGACTCGGTGAGCAGTTCTTC. It encodes CASSQDGSGRLGEQFF.

The V and J genes are TRBV9 and TRBJ2-6; D gene uncertain. This CDR3 is 15 amino acids long. V was shortened by 3 bases and J by 4 bases, with 11 bases between the two germline ends. Germline CDR1 SGDLS, CDR2 YYNGEE. CDR3 sequence: CASSARPVGANVLTF. The CDR3 coding sequence is TGTGCCAGCAGCGCCCGGCCGGTAGGGGCCAACGTCCTGACTTTC.

This chain uses TRBV15 with TRBJ1-5; D unclear. Germline CDR1 is LNHNV and CDR2 is YYDKDF (reference sequence). V lost 1 base and J lost 0, with 13 bases in between. This CDR3 spans 17 amino acids. As DNA, the CDR3 is TGTGCCACCAGCAGAGCCGTGTCCAAAGATAGCAATCAGCCCCAGCATTTT. Amino acid sequence: CATSRAVSKDSNQPQHF.

V usage is TRBV30 and J usage is TRBJ2-3, with D possibly matching TRBD1 (5 bases). Trimming left V 5 bases short and J 0 bases short, with 6 bases between. Germline values: CDR1 GTSNPN, CDR2 SVGIG (reference sequence). This CDR3 spans 12 amino acids. CDR3 amino acids: CAWDSSTDTQYF. CDR3 DNA sequence: TGTGCCTGGGACAGTAGCACAGATACGCAGTATTTT.

The gene calls are TRBV12-3 or TRBV12-4 and TRBJ2-3, with D unclear. Trimming took off 5 bases at V and 4 bases at J, with 10 bases between the two ends. The CDR3 is 13 amino acids. Here the CDR3 DNA reads TGTGCCAGCAGTCCCGGACGACCAGATACGCAGTATTTT. Protein product: CASSPGRPDTQYF.

The chain carries TRBV3-1 and TRBJ1-1, with D perhaps TRBD1 (5 bases). Trimming shortened V by 6 bases and J by 3 bases, and 14 bases separated the two germline ends. The CDR3 covers 14 residues. Germline loops: CDR1 LGHDT, CDR2 YNNKEL (reference sequence). CDR3 nucleotide sequence: TGTGCCAGCAGTCTGACAGTGGGGGACACTGAAGCTTTCTTT. Translating it yields CASSLTVGDTEAFF.

This clonotype has just one count. This rearrangement joins TRBV7-9 to TRBJ2-6, with 8 bases lining up with TRBD1. V lost 1 base to trimming and J lost 0 bases; unmatched junction nucleotides: 5. CDR1 and CDR2 from the germline V gene are SEHNR and FQNEAQ (reference sequence). The CDR3 totals 18 residues. The chain's CDR3 is CASSLGAGGPSGANVLTF. CDR3 in DNA: TGTGCCAGCAGCTTAGGGGCAGGGGGCCCCTCTGGGGCCAACGTCCTGACTTTC.

The chain combines TRBV20-1 with TRBJ2-1, with 13 bases fitting TRBD2. In germline, CDR1 is DFQATT, CDR2 SNEGSKA (reference sequence). With V trimmed by 5 bases and J by 10 bases, 8 bases remained unmatched. The CDR3 length is 14 residues. This chain's CDR3 is CSAFGLAGAEEQFF. The CDR3 nucleotides read TGCAGTGCTTTCGGACTAGCGGGAGCCGAAGAGCAGTTCTTC.

This rearrangement joins TRBV29-1 to TRBJ2-7, with TRBD2 identical over 8 bases. From germline, CDR1 is SQVTM and CDR2 ANQGSEA. The CDR3 is 15 amino acids. Germline trimming cut 6 bases from V and 1 base from J; bases unmatched to any gene: 11. The CDR3 DNA is TGCAGCGTGGACGGGCTAGCGGGCAATTCCTACGAGCAGTACTTC. Translating gives CSVDGLAGNSYEQYF.

This chain connects TRBV15 to TRBJ2-5, with 7 bases matching TRBD2. The germline CDR1 and CDR2 sequences are LNHNV and YYDKDF (reference sequence). V gave up 0 bases and J gave up 1 base; unmatched junction bases: 2. The CDR3 totals 15 residues. CDR3 amino acids: CATSRDPSGQETQYF. The CDR3 DNA reads as TGTGCCACCAGCAGAGACCCTAGCGGCCAAGAGACCCAGTACTTC.

This rearrangement joins TRBV2 to TRBJ1-4; a possible D gene is TRBD1 (5 bases). Germline CDR1 reads SNHLY; CDR2 reads FYNNEI. Trimming removed 6 bases from V and 7 bases from J, with 6 bases in between. This CDR3 is built from 11 residues. CDR3 in amino acids: CASRTAEKLFF. The CDR3 DNA follows: TGTGCCAGCAGGACAGCTGAAAAACTGTTTTTT. Drawing the rest from reference TRBV2 and TRBJ1-4, the complete variable domain is EPEVTQTPSHQVTQMGQEVILRCVPISNHLYFYWYRQILGQKVEFLVSFYNNEISEKSEIFDDQFSVERPDGSNFTLKIRSTKLEDSAMYFCASRTAEKLFFGSGTQLSVL.

The chain recombines TRBV4-2 with TRBJ2-1; perhaps TRBD1 as D (5 bases). CDR3 length: 15 amino acids. V lost 1 base, J lost 7 bases, and 14 bases lay in between. Germline loops: CDR1 LGHNA, CDR2 YNFKEQ. CDR3 residues: CASSQVQGSPNEQFF. For the CDR3, the DNA is TGTGCCAGCAGCCAAGTTCAGGGTTCTCCTAATGAGCAGTTCTTC.

V usage is TRBV12-3 or TRBV12-4 and J usage is TRBJ2-7; D unclear. The CDR3 sequence is 13 residues long. The V and J ends lost 3 bases and 9 bases respectively, with 15 bases between them. This chain's CDR3 is CASSLDVVVGQYF. The CDR3 coding sequence is TGTGCCAGCAGTTTGGACGTTGTGGTGGGGCAGTACTTC.

The rearrangement joins TRBV20-1 to TRBJ2-1; 11 nucleotides agree with TRBD2. CDR1 is DFQATT, CDR2 SNEGSKA, per germline (reference sequence). The junction had 11 bases not matched to a gene; V was cut back by 6 bases and J by 7 bases. The CDR3 loop spans 15 amino acids. The CDR3 loop reads CSAQTSGSFTNEQFF. DNA of the CDR3: TGCAGTGCCCAAACTAGCGGGAGTTTTACAAATGAGCAGTTCTTC.

The chain combines TRBV30 with TRBJ1-1; a weak D match, TRBD1 (5 bases). Germline assignment: CDR1 GTSNPN and CDR2 SVGIG (reference sequence). Trimming removed 5 bases at V and 1 base at J, with 14 bases between. This CDR3 region has 14 residues. The CDR3 DNA is TGTGCCTGGGGGAGGGGCATGGGGAACACTGAAGCTTTCTTT. It yields the protein CAWGRGMGNTEAFF.

This chain uses TRBV14 with TRBJ2-7; possible D gene TRBD2, 5 bases. Germline V gene lookup returns CDR1 SGHDN and CDR2 FVKESK. Deletions cut 2 bases from V and 4 bases from J, with 15 bases between. This CDR3 has 15 amino acids. The chain's CDR3 is CASSQWGEGLYEQYF. The CDR3 nucleotides read TGTGCCAGCAGCCAATGGGGAGAAGGGCTATACGAGCAGTACTTC.

The chain has TRBV19 and TRBJ2-2; 8 bases match TRBD2. V gave up 10 bases and J gave up 6 bases; unmatched junction bases: 7. This CDR3 contains 13 residues. CDR1 and CDR2 (germline): LNHDA, SQIVND (reference sequence). The CDR3 spells CATEAGVAGELFF. For the CDR3, the DNA is TGTGCCACCGAAGCGGGAGTGGCCGGGGAGCTGTTTTTT.

CDR3 DNA sequence: TGCGCCAGCAGTCTACGGAGCCATTCCTACAATGAGCAGTTCTTC. It translates to CASSLRSHSYNEQFF. This chain connects TRBV23-1 to TRBJ2-1, with D uncertain. TRBV23-1 is an ORF for which the function is uncertain. The CDR3 extends over 15 amino acids. The V and J ends lost 4 bases and 1 base respectively, with 11 bases between them.

V is TRBV29-1 and J is TRBJ2-1; no definite D call. Germline assignment: CDR1 SQVTM and CDR2 ANQGSEA. This CDR3 is built from 15 residues. V was trimmed by 7 bases and J by 0 bases, leaving 16 bases between them. The CDR3 is CSGLGIAHSYNEQFF. The DNA of the CDR3 is TGCAGCGGCCTTGGGATAGCTCACTCCTACAATGAGCAGTTCTTC.

V usage is TRBV7-3 and J usage is TRBJ2-7; 7 nucleotides align to TRBD1. The length of the CDR3 is 15 residues. Unmatched junction bases numbered 7, after V lost 2 bases and J lost 3 bases. Germline V gene sequence: CDR1 SGHTA, CDR2 FQGTGA. The CDR3 bases are TGTGCCAGCAGCTTAGGGGACAGCCCCGACTACGAGCAGTACTTC. Amino acids: CASSLGDSPDYEQYF.

This chain joins TRBV5-1 and TRBJ2-1, with D possibly matching TRBD2 (6 bases). The CDR3 sequence is 15 residues long. V dropped 4 bases and J dropped 7 bases, with 18 bases sitting between them. Per the germline V gene, CDR1 is SGHRS and CDR2 is YFSETQ. The CDR3 sequence: CASSGSPGGNNEQFF. CDR3 in DNA: TGCGCCAGCAGCGGCTCCCCTGGCGGGAATAATGAGCAGTTCTTC. Full variable domain (remainder filled in from reference TRBV5-1 and TRBJ2-1): KAGVTQTPRYLIKTRGQQVTLSCSPISGHRSVSWYQQTPGQGLQFLFEYFSETQRNKGNFPGRFSGRQFSNSRSEMNVSTLELGDSALYLCASSGSPGGNNEQFFGPGTRLTVL.